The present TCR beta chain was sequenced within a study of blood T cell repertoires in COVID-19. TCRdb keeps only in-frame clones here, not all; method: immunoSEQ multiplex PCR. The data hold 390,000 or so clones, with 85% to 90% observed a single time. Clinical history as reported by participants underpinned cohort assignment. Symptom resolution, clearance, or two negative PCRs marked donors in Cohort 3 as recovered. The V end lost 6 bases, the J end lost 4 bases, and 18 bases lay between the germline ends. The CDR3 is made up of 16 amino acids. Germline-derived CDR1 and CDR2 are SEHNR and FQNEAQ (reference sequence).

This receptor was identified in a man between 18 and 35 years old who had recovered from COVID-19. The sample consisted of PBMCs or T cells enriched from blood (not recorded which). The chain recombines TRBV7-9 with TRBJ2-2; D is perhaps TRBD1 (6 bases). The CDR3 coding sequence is TGTGCCAGCAGAGACAGGTTTGAAACGAGCACCGGGGAGCTGTTTTTT. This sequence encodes CASRDRFETSTGELFF. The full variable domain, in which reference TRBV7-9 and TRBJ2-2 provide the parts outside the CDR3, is DTGVSQNPRHKITKRGQNVTFRCDPISEHNRLYWYRQTLGQGPEFLTYFQNEAQLEKSRLLSDRFSAERPKGSFSTLEIQRTEQGDSAMYLCASRDRFETSTGELFFGEGSRLTVL.